These 26 T cell receptor beta chains were all obtained from the same sample, sequenced in a study of cytomegalovirus exposure and HLA in healthy donors. The PCR contained 60 Vbeta and 13 Jbeta primers. Profiled with immunoSEQ multiplex PCR; TCRdb holds only in-frame clones, not every one. The clone table shows around 190,000 clones, with the ten largest holding around 0.95%. Sequencing was performed on PBMCs. The origin of the receptors is a woman aged 30 to 39 in good health and CMV-seropositive.

The J gene is TRBJ2-7, the V gene TRBV5-1; D is ambiguous. The CDR3 spans 14 residues. Germline V gene lookup returns CDR1 SGHRS and CDR2 YFSETQ. Trimming took 0 bases from V and 3 from J, leaving 10 bases between them. The CDR3 DNA follows: TGCGCCAGCAGCTTGGGGGCAGGCTTCTACGAGCAGTACTTC. Its protein is CASSLGAGFYEQYF.

The J gene is TRBJ2-5, the V gene TRBV18, with D perhaps matching TRBD2 (5 bases). This CDR3 is 14 amino acids long. V lost 5 bases and J 5 bases, leaving 15 bases between the germline ends. Germline V gene sequence: CDR1 KGHSH, CDR2 LQKENI. The DNA of the CDR3 is TGTGCCAGCTCATTGTCTTTCAGAGGGGAGACCCAGTACTTC. Translation gives CASSLSFRGETQYF.

This chain connects TRBV28 to TRBJ1-1; D gene ambiguous. Germline V gene data show CDR1 as MDHEN and CDR2 as SYDVKM. V was clipped by 2 bases and J by 10 bases, with 8 bases between them. This CDR3 is built from 11 residues. The CDR3 DNA sequence: TGTGCCAGCAGTTTAGACTATTTAGCTTTCTTT. Translating it yields CASSLDYLAFF.

The J gene is TRBJ2-7, the V gene TRBV5-1, with TRBD1 identical over 7 bases. The length of the CDR3 is 13 residues. V lost 8 bases, J lost 1 base, and 6 bases stayed unmatched. Germline V gene lookup returns CDR1 SGHRS and CDR2 YFSETQ. CDR3: CASGTVDSYEQYF. CDR3 nucleotide sequence: TGCGCCAGTGGGACAGTTGATTCCTACGAGCAGTACTTC.

The chain links TRBV7-9 to TRBJ1-1; TRBD1 might be the D (6 bases). CDR1 SEHNR and CDR2 FQNEAQ come from the germline V gene (reference sequence). The CDR3 is 15 amino acids. Between the trimmed V and J ends, which lost 2 bases and 8 bases, there was a span of 18 bases. In nucleotides, the CDR3 is TGTGCCAGCAGCTTAAGAGGGGGTGAGGGGCAAGAAGCTTTCTTT. It translates to CASSLRGGEGQEAFF. Drawing the rest from reference TRBV7-9 and TRBJ1-1, the complete variable domain is DTGVSQNPRHKITKRGQNVTFRCDPISEHNRLYWYRQTLGQGPEFLTYFQNEAQLEKSRLLSDRFSAERPKGSFSTLEIQRTEQGDSAMYLCASSLRGGEGQEAFFGQGTRLTVV.

The chain is built from TRBV6-1 and TRBJ1-4, with 7 bases matching TRBD1. Trimming removed 6 bases from V and 4 bases from J; junction bases left unmatched: 5. The length of the CDR3 is 14 residues. Looked up from germline, CDR1 is MNHNS and CDR2 is SASEGT. The CDR3 coding sequence is TGTGCCAGCAGCCCCGGGACAGATAATGAAAAACTGTTTTTT. Translated, it gives CASSPGTDNEKLFF.

V usage is TRBV5-1 and J usage is TRBJ1-3, with TRBD1 matching over 7 bases. The CDR3 length is 16 residues. The trim removed 2 bases at V and 0 bases at J, leaving 5 bases unmatched. The germline V gene encodes CDR1 SGHRS and CDR2 YFSETQ. DNA of the CDR3: TGCGCCAGCAGCTTTGACAGGGAGCGCTCTGGAAACACCATATATTTT. Amino acids: CASSFDRERSGNTIYF.

The chain has TRBV28 and TRBJ1-5; 10 positions agree with TRBD1. Germline V gives CDR1 MDHEN, CDR2 SYDVKM. Unmatched junction bases numbered 11, after V lost 8 bases and J lost 7 bases. This CDR3 comprises 15 residues. The CDR3 loop reads CASGGIRDRGQPQHF. CDR3 coding DNA: TGTGCCAGCGGCGGGATCCGGGACAGGGGACAGCCCCAGCATTTT.

This rearrangement joins TRBV6-4 to TRBJ1-1; 7 nucleotides agree with TRBD1. Germline V gene sequence: CDR1 MRHNA, CDR2 SNTAGT. CDR3 length: 14 amino acids. With V trimmed by 7 bases and J by 5 bases, 10 bases remained unmatched. CDR3 in DNA: TGTGCCAGCAAAACTGACAGGGTGGAAACTGAAGCTTTCTTT. It is translated as CASKTDRVETEAFF.

The chain uses TRBV2 and TRBJ2-3; D is perhaps TRBD1 (5 bases). CDR3 length equals 13 residues. Trimming shortened V by 5 bases and J by 1 base, and 7 bases separated the two germline ends. Germline V gene lookup returns CDR1 SNHLY and CDR2 FYNNEI. The CDR3: CASSPGRTDTQYF. DNA for the CDR3: TGTGCCAGCAGTCCAGGGCGCACAGATACGCAGTATTTT. Variable domain in full (rest from reference TRBV2 and TRBJ2-3): EPEVTQTPSHQVTQMGQEVILRCVPISNHLYFYWYRQILGQKVEFLVSFYNNEISEKSEIFDDQFSVERPDGSNFTLKIRSTKLEDSAMYFCASSPGRTDTQYFGPGTRLTVL.

The genes are TRBV9 and TRBJ2-2; TRBD2 aligns across 11 bases. Germline V gives CDR1 SGDLS, CDR2 YYNGEE. This CDR3 has 18 amino acids. Trimming removed 0 bases from V and 6 bases from J; junction bases left unmatched: 10. The CDR3 here is CASSVDVLAGGGAGELFF. The CDR3 region has the DNA TGTGCCAGCAGCGTAGACGTCCTAGCGGGAGGAGGGGCCGGGGAGCTGTTTTTT.

The chain recombines TRBV5-5 with TRBJ1-6, with D perhaps TRBD1 (5 bases). CDR3 size: 17 residues. Trimming took off 0 bases at V and 1 base at J, with 11 bases between the two ends. Looked up from germline, CDR1 is SGHKS and CDR2 is YYEKEE (reference sequence). DNA for the CDR3: TGTGCCAGCAGCTTGGAACAGGCGGGATCCTATAATTCACCCCTCCACTTT. Translating it yields CASSLEQAGSYNSPLHF.

Concerning this clone: Other DNA sequences from this sample encode an identical CDR3 as well. The chain has TRBV4-3 and TRBJ2-5; 11 bases are shared with TRBD2. The V segment lost 0 bases and the J segment 5 bases; nucleotides outside the gene matches: 11. This CDR3 has 18 amino acids. CDR1 is LGHNA, CDR2 YSLEER, per germline. CDR3 sequence: CASSQDYQIAGGTETQYF. DNA for the CDR3: TGCGCCAGCAGCCAAGACTACCAAATAGCGGGGGGGACGGAGACCCAGTACTTC.

This sequence joins TRBV11-2 and TRBJ1-4; 9 positions agree with TRBD1. The CDR3 is 17 amino acids. Germline CDR1 and CDR2: SGHAT and FQNNGV. Germline trimming cut 4 bases from V and 4 bases from J; bases unmatched to any gene: 10. CDR3 sequence: CASSSERATGGNEKLFF. The CDR3 DNA reads TGTGCCAGCAGCTCGGAACGTGCGACAGGGGGTAATGAAAAACTGTTTTTT.

The chain recombines TRBV7-2 with TRBJ2-7; 13 bases map to TRBD2. The CDR3 contains 17 residues. Trimming cost V 5 bases and J 6 bases; bases outside gene matches: 13. Germline values: CDR1 SGHTA, CDR2 FQGNSA. In DNA form, the CDR3 reads TGTGCCAGCAGCAGAGGACTAGCGGGAGCCGGGGAGGGCGAGCAGTACTTC. Translated: CASSRGLAGAGEGEQYF.

V gene TRBV6-5 combines with J gene TRBJ2-7, with TRBD2 matching over 9 bases. The CDR3 is 15 amino acids. In germline, CDR1 is MNHEY, CDR2 SVGAGI. V was clipped by 0 bases and J by 1 base; unmatched bases: 1. CDR3 loop: CASSYSAGGSYEQYF. The CDR3 nucleotides read TGTGCCAGCAGTTACTCAGCGGGGGGATCCTACGAGCAGTACTTC.

The V and J genes are TRBV5-1 and TRBJ2-7, with unresolved D. V shed 4 bases and J shed 2 bases, with 22 bases lying between them. Looked up from germline, CDR1 is SGHRS and CDR2 is YFSETQ. The CDR3 has 17 residues. The CDR3 DNA reads as TGCGCCAGCAGCCCGCTCCCCCCTGGGCAGGTAACCTACGAGCAGTACTTC. Encoded protein: CASSPLPPGQVTYEQYF. Full variable domain (rest looked up from reference TRBV5-1 and TRBJ2-7): KAGVTQTPRYLIKTRGQQVTLSCSPISGHRSVSWYQQTPGQGLQFLFEYFSETQRNKGNFPGRFSGRQFSNSRSEMNVSTLELGDSALYLCASSPLPPGQVTYEQYFGPGTRLTVT.

J is TRBJ1-1 and V is TRBV28, with D perhaps TRBD1 (5 bases). The CDR3 is made up of 12 amino acids. Trimming pared 1 base from V and 11 bases from J, leaving 11 bases between. Germline V CDR1 and CDR2: MDHEN, SYDVKM. CDR3 in amino acids: CASSLSGSKAFF. The CDR3 DNA follows: TGTGCCAGCAGTTTATCAGGGTCTAAGGCTTTCTTT.

The chain carries TRBV5-1 and TRBJ1-5; the D gene is possibly TRBD1 (6 bases). The CDR3 is 14 amino acids. The germline CDR1 and CDR2 sequences are SGHRS and YFSETQ. Trimming cost V 4 bases and J 4 bases, with 12 bases left between them. The CDR3 region is CASSTGTPNQPQHF. CDR3 in DNA: TGCGCCAGCAGCACCGGGACACCGAATCAGCCCCAGCATTTT.

The rearrangement uses TRBV15 and TRBJ2-6, with D possibly matching TRBD2 (6 bases). The V gene's germline CDR1 is LNHNV and CDR2 YYDKDF (reference sequence). Trimming removed 2 bases from V and 0 bases from J, with 14 bases in between. The CDR3 spans 18 residues. The CDR3 nucleotides are TGTGCCACCAGCAGACTCGCGGGACCGCTCTCTGGGGCCAACGTCCTGACTTTC. Amino acid sequence: CATSRLAGPLSGANVLTF.

The V gene is TRBV25-1, the J gene TRBJ1-4; 9 bases align to TRBD1. There are 15 residues in the CDR3. The junction had 11 bases not matched to a gene; V was cut back by 6 bases and J by 9 bases. CDR1 and CDR2 (germline): MGHDK, SYGVNS. The CDR3 sequence is CASSSPQGAVKKLFF. The CDR3 DNA is TGTGCCAGCAGCAGCCCACAGGGGGCTGTGAAAAAACTGTTTTTT. The full variable domain, rest sourced from reference TRBV25-1 and TRBJ1-4, is EADIYQTPRYLVIGTGKKITLECSQTMGHDKMYWYQQDPGMELHLIHYSYGVNSTEKGDLSSESTVSRIRTEHFPLTLESARPSHTSQYLCASSSPQGAVKKLFFGSGTQLSVL.

This chain joins TRBV5-1 and TRBJ2-5; no clear D. The germline V and J ends were trimmed by 4 bases and 2 bases, with 3 bases remaining between them. Germline lookup yields CDR1 SGHRS and CDR2 YFSETQ. This CDR3 contains 11 residues. CDR3 loop: CASSAQETQYF. The CDR3, as DNA: TGCGCCAGCAGCGCGCAAGAGACCCAGTACTTC.

The V call is TRBV4-3, the J call TRBJ2-7; TRBD2 might be the D (5 bases). Germline V CDR1 and CDR2: LGHNA, YSLEER. The CDR3 contains 15 residues. Trimming took off 0 bases at V and 7 bases at J, with 16 bases between the two ends. The CDR3 nucleotides are TGCGCCAGCAGCCAAGATCCGGGAAGGTTGGGGGAGCAGTACTTC. Translating it yields CASSQDPGRLGEQYF.

The rearrangement joins TRBV27 to TRBJ2-7, with D perhaps matching TRBD1 (5 bases). The CDR3 has 14 residues. The V and J ends lost 2 bases and 2 bases respectively, with 10 bases between them. CDR1 MNHEY and CDR2 SMNVEV come from the germline V gene (reference sequence). CDR3: CASSLADTTYEQYF. CDR3 DNA: TGTGCCAGCAGTTTAGCGGACACTACCTACGAGCAGTACTTC.

The chain combines TRBV5-1 with TRBJ2-1, with 12 positions matching TRBD2. The CDR3 is 15 amino acids. The trim removed 5 bases at V and 5 bases at J, leaving 5 bases unmatched. Germline assignment: CDR1 SGHRS and CDR2 YFSETQ. The CDR3 nucleotides read TGCGCCAGCAGTTTTGGACTAGCGGGAAACAATGAGCAGTTCTTC. Its protein product is CASSFGLAGNNEQFF.

The V call is TRBV5-4, the J call TRBJ1-1; a weak D match, TRBD1 (6 bases). CDR1 is SGHNT, CDR2 YYREEE, per germline (reference sequence). Trimming removed 7 bases from V and 7 bases from J, with 17 bases in between. CDR3 length: 13 residues. CDR3: CASLAQGKVEAFF. The CDR3, as DNA: TGTGCCAGCTTGGCACAGGGAAAGGTTGAAGCTTTCTTT. Drawing the rest from reference TRBV5-4 and TRBJ1-1, the complete variable domain is ETGVTQSPTHLIKTRGQQVTLRCSSQSGHNTVSWYQQALGQGPQFIFQYYREEENGRGNFPPRFSGLQFPNYSSELNVNALELDDSALYLCASLAQGKVEAFFGQGTRLTVV.